Reported below is one T cell receptor (beta chain). The antigen is undetermined. This record belongs to a study of T cell responses to AZD1222 COVID-19 vaccine. Study results and caveats: White British donors predominated, females outnumbered males, and clonal diversity was possibly underestimated. Reportedly, nearly half the spike-specific TCRs target unmutated variant regions. Spike-wide vaccine-associated CD4 TCRs dominated at 160-218 and 743-854. A rise in Spike-specific TCR breadth and depth followed two AZD1222 doses.

Sequencing used immunoSEQ multiplex PCR; TCRdb keeps in-frame clones, though not all of them. The sample gives approximately 110,000 clones, about 88% of which show up once; approximately 9.3% is in the top ten. Per germline, CDR1 LNHDA and CDR2 SQIVND (reference sequence). The CDR3 is 16 amino acids. With 5 bases clipped from V and 4 bases from J, the junction kept 11 bases outside the gene matches. The gene calls are TRBV19 and TRBJ1-3, with 7 bases fitting TRBD1. The receptor comes from an adult in good health. The sample consisted of peripheral blood, taken on day 0 of AZD1222 vaccination. The DNA for the CDR3 is TGTGCCAGTAGTGGACGGATCACAGGGGCCGGAAACACCATATATTTT. This sequence encodes CASSGRITGAGNTIYF.